Described below is a single T cell receptor beta chain sequence and its context. What antigen it recognizes has not been identified. Base qualities are missing; no much larger clone stands one base away. The V end loses 0 bases and the J end loses 2 bases, and a stretch of 8 bases separates them. The CDR3 runs 14 residues from the cysteine to the phenylalanine. The kept DNA is CDR3 alone, 42 bases in frame from the first base. CDR1 and CDR2 were assigned from the germline V gene as SGHAT and FQNNGV. The data are from a study of T cell repertoires in cytomegalovirus infection (dated by TCRdb to about 2019). For the wider study: Alongside well-studied HLA-B-restricted epitopes, the peptide stimulations were aimed at recently identified HLA-C-restricted CMV epitopes, whose presentation resists viral immunomodulation. Because public TCR beta signatures pointed to carriage of CMV infection together with the matching HLA type, the HLA type of each donor mattered for the analysis. The paper as a whole reports these results and caveats: In the ex vivo response, HLA-C-restricted CMV-specific TCR beta clonotypes were dominant, and in two of eight donors the single most frequent clonotype came from this HLA-C-restricted group. Cumulative frequency of public TCR beta family members discriminated carriers of CMV infection plus the relevant HLA type in this cohort and an independent roughly 330-donor cohort.

The treatment or condition label, as the study defines it: in vitro stimulation with specific CMV peptide epitopes to enrich CMV-specific T cells. The instrument was an Illumina HiSeq 1500. TCRdb redid the processing of the public reads, applying fastp at Q25 and MiXCR, and retained in-frame beta chains. Every entry covers one CDR3 protein and lists the most common genes and DNA from its rows. For this sample the table gives 60,000 to 75,000 distinct CDR3 sequences, of which around 30% were detected only once. The ten largest clones represent 45% to 75% of the sample. This TCR came from a human donor in good health (CMV status not recorded). Some clones in this sample may be carry-over from other donors' samples. The source material was CD8+ T cells from cultured PBMCs, sampled from culture after CMV antigen stimulation. This sequence uses TRBV11-2 and TRBJ2-7; perhaps TRBD1 is the D gene, with 6 bases matching. The CDR3 reads CASSLEGQTYEQYF. The DNA sequence is given as TGTGCCAGCAGCTTAGAAGGACAGACCTACGAGCAGTACTTC.